These 3 T cell receptor beta chains were all obtained from the same sample, sequenced in a study of blood T cell repertoires in COVID-19. Libraries were prepared by immunoSEQ multiplex PCR; TCRdb keeps only in-frame clonotypes and omits some of them. Counted here are about 74,000 clones, 75% occurring once; the ten biggest clones make up under 25%. What was sequenced was peripheral blood. All receptors come from a man between 65 and 79 years old with acute or convalescent COVID-19.

The rearrangement uses TRBV3-1 (or the pseudogene TRBV3-2) and TRBJ2-5, with 7 bases lining up with TRBD2. This CDR3 has 15 amino acids. After removal of 1 base from V and 9 bases from J, the junction contained 11 bases not matched to a gene. Per germline, CDR1 LGHDT and CDR2 YNNKEL (reference sequence). CDR3 sequence reads: CASSQAGTSAKAQYF. The CDR3 nucleotides are TGTGCCAGCAGCCAAGCCGGCACTAGCGCGAAGGCCCAGTACTTC.

At least ten counts were recorded for this clone. J is TRBJ2-2 and V is TRBV11-2, with D perhaps TRBD2 (6 bases). Germline lookup yields CDR1 SGHAT and CDR2 FQNNGV. The CDR3 spans 13 residues. Trimming removed 3 bases at V and 5 bases at J, with 7 bases between. CDR3 sequence (DNA): TGTGCCAGCAGCTTCGGAGGGACCGGGGAGCTGTTTTTT. Its translation: CASSFGGTGELFF.

The gene calls are TRBV3-1 (or the pseudogene TRBV3-2) and TRBJ2-5; maybe TRBD2 (6 bases). V lost 6 bases, J lost 5 bases, and 10 bases lay in between. This CDR3 spans 12 amino acids. CDR1 and CDR2 (germline): LGHDT, YNNKEL (reference sequence). DNA for the CDR3: TGTGCCAGCAGACTCCGGGAGGAGACCCAGTACTTC. Amino acids: CASRLREETQYF.